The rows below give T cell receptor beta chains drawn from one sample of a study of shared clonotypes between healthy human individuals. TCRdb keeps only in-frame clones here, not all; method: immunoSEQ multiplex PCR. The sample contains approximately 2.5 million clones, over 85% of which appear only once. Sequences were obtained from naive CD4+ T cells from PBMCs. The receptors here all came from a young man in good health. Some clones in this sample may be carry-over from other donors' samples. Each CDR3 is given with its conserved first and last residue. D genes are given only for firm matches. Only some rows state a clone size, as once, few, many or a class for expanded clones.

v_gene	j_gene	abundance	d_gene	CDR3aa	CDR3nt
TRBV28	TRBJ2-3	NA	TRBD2	CASSLMSGRSVDTQYF	TGTGCCAGCAGTTTGATGAGCGGGAGATCGGTAGATACGCAGTATTTT
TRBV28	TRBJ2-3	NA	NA	CASRPSRQGGGTQYF	TGTGCCAGCAGACCCTCTCGCCAGGGGGGTGGTACGCAGTATTTT
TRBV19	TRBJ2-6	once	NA	CASSDLSGANVLTF	TGTGCCAGTAGTGACCTATCTGGGGCCAACGTCCTGACTTTC
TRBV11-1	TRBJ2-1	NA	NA	CASSLVDIEEQFF	TGTGCCAGCAGCTTAGTCGACATCGAGGAGCAGTTCTTC
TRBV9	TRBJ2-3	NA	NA	CASSVIGASTDTQYF	TGTGCCAGCAGCGTTATAGGAGCTAGCACAGATACGCAGTATTTT
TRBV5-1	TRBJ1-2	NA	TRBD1	CASSPGQGEEGYTF	TGCGCCAGCAGCCCGGGACAGGGGGAAGAGGGCTACACCTTC
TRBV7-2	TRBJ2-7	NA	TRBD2	CASSSTSGRGEQYF	TGTGCCAGCAGCTCGACTAGCGGGAGAGGCGAGCAGTACTTC
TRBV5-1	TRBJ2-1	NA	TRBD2	CASSLGTSGGPGQFF	TGCGCCAGCAGCTTGGGGACTAGCGGGGGCCCCGGCCAGTTCTTC
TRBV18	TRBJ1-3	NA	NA	CASSREGNTIYF	TGTGCCAGCTCACGGGAAGGAAACACCATATATTTT
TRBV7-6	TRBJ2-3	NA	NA	CASGDSRNTDTQYF	TGTGCCAGCGGGGACTCTAGGAACACAGATACGCAGTATTTT
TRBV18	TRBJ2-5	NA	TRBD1	CASSATGDSWETQYF	TGTGCCAGCTCCGCGACAGGGGATTCCTGGGAGACCCAGTACTTC
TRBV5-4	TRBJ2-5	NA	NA	CASSSDRASGETQYF	TGTGCCAGCAGCTCGGACAGGGCTAGCGGAGAGACCCAGTACTTC
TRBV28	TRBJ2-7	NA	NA	CATHQPRTSSEQYF	TGTGCCACCCACCAACCTCGGACATCCTCCGAGCAGTACTTC
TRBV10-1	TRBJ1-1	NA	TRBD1	CASSRDRVRAFF	TGCGCCAGCAGTCGGGACAGGGTTCGAGCTTTCTTT
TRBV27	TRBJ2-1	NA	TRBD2	CASRLAGRYNEQFF	TGTGCCAGCAGACTAGCGGGCCGATACAATGAGCAGTTCTTC
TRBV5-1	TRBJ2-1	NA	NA	CASSLGLEGQREQFF	TGCGCCAGCAGCTTGGGACTAGAGGGCCAGCGTGAGCAGTTCTTC
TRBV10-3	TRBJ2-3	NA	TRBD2	CAITEAGGPDTQYF	TGTGCCATCACCGAGGCGGGAGGGCCAGATACGCAGTATTTT
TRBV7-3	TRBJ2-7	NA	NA	CASSTQPGGEQYF	TGTGCCAGCAGCACCCAACCCGGAGGAGAGCAGTACTTC
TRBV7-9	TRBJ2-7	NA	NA	CASSLAGLSYEQYF	TGTGCCAGCAGCTTAGCGGGACTCTCTTACGAGCAGTACTTC
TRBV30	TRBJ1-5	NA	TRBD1	CAWSGDRGVQTQHF	TGTGCCTGGAGTGGGGACAGGGGAGTTCAGACCCAGCATTTT
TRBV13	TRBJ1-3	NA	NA	CASSPRSLLDSGNTIYF	TGTGCCAGCAGCCCACGGTCCCTACTCGACTCTGGAAACACCATATATTTT
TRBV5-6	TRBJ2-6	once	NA	CASSLSGANVLTF	TGTGCCAGCAGCTTATCTGGGGCCAACGTCCTGACTTTC
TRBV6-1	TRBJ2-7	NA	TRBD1	CASSEWGQGTYEQYF	TGTGCCAGCAGTGAGTGGGGACAGGGAACCTACGAGCAGTACTTC
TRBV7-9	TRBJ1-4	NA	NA	CASGRNEKLFF	TGTGCCAGCGGGCGTAATGAAAAACTGTTTTTT
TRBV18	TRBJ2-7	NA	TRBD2	CASSLLASGAFSYEQYF	TGTGCCAGCTCTCTCCTGGCTAGCGGGGCGTTCTCCTACGAGCAGTACTTC
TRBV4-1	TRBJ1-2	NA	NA	CASSQDATSNYGYTF	TGCGCCAGCAGCCAAGATGCCACCTCTAACTATGGCTACACCTTC
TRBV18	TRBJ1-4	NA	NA	CASSTANREKLFF	TGTGCCAGCTCAACGGCTAATCGTGAAAAACTGTTTTTT
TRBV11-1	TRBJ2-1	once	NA	CASSTDLGLYNEQFF	TGTGCCAGCAGCACAGACCTAGGCCTCTACAATGAGCAGTTCTTC
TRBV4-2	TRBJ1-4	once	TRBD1	CASSQGDRDNEKLFF	TGTGCCAGCAGCCAAGGGGACAGGGATAATGAAAAACTGTTTTTT
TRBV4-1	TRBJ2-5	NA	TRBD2	CASSPPQAGGEETQYF	TGCGCCAGCAGCCCACCCCAGGCGGGAGGGGAAGAGACCCAGTACTTC
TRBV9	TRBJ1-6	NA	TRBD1	CASSVGQGIGTLHF	TGTGCCAGCAGCGTAGGACAGGGGATAGGCACCCTCCACTTT
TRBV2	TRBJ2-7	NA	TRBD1	CASSGVNRGHGYEQYF	TGTGCCAGCAGTGGGGTAAACAGGGGGCATGGCTACGAGCAGTACTTC
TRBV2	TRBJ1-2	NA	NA	CASSPGTGNYGYTF	TGTGCCAGCAGCCCCGGGACGGGTAACTATGGCTACACCTTC
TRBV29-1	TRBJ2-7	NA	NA	CSVATTGPYEQYF	TGCAGCGTTGCCACGACAGGACCGTACGAGCAGTACTTC
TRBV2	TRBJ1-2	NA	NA	CASSEAWGGGSYTF	TGTGCCAGCAGTGAAGCGTGGGGTGGGGGTAGCTACACCTTC
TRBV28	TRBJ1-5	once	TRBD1	CASRTGGWNQPQHF	TGTGCCAGCAGGACAGGGGGCTGGAATCAGCCCCAGCATTTT
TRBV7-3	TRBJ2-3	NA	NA	CASSLQISTDTQYF	TGTGCCAGCAGCCTACAAATTAGCACAGATACGCAGTATTTT
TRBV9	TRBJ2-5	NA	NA	CASSVGFLADQETQYF	TGTGCCAGCAGCGTAGGGTTTTTAGCGGACCAAGAGACCCAGTACTTC
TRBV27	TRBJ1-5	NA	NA	CASRGPGTQNQPQHF	TGTGCCAGCAGAGGCCCCGGGACTCAAAATCAGCCCCAGCATTTT
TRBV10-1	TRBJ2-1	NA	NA	CASSDMSIAEDEQFF	TGCGCCAGCAGTGATATGAGTATAGCAGAGGATGAGCAGTTCTTC
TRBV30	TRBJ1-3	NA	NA	CAWSVAGYTGNTIYF	TGTGCCTGGAGTGTGGCAGGTTATACTGGAAACACCATATATTTT
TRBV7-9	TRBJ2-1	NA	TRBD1	CASSWTGNYNEQFF	TGTGCCAGCAGCTGGACAGGGAACTACAATGAGCAGTTCTTC
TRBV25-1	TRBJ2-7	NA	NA	CASSDPGHFGYEQYF	TGTGCCAGCAGTGACCCGGGACATTTCGGCTACGAGCAGTACTTC
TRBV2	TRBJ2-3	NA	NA	CASSGTLRTDTQYF	TGTGCCAGCAGTGGGACTCTTCGCACAGATACGCAGTATTTT
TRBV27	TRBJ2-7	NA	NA	CASSLRNEQYF	TGTGCCAGCAGCTTAAGGAACGAGCAGTACTTC
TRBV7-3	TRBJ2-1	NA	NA	CASSASLTYNEQFF	TGTGCCAGCAGCGCGTCCCTTACCTACAATGAGCAGTTCTTC
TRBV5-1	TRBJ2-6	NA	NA	CASSSGTGANVLTF	TGCGCCAGCAGCTCTGGCACTGGGGCCAACGTCCTGACTTTC
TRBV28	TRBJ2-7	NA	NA	CASSLRGVSYEQYF	TGTGCCAGCAGCTTAAGGGGAGTAAGCTACGAGCAGTACTTC
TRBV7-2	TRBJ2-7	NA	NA	CASSLSRHEQYF	TGTGCCAGCAGCTTATCTCGCCACGAGCAGTACTTC
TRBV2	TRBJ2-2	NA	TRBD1	CASSRQGATGELFF	TGTGCCAGCAGCCGACAGGGGGCCACCGGGGAGCTGTTTTTT
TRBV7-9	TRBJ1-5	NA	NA	CASSPLDQPQHF	TGTGCCAGCAGCCCTTTGGATCAGCCCCAGCATTTT
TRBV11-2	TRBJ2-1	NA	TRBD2	CASSFAREANEQFF	TGTGCCAGCAGCTTCGCTCGGGAGGCCAATGAGCAGTTCTTC
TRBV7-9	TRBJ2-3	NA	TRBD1	CASSSRDRGTDTQYF	TGTGCCAGCAGCTCTAGGGACAGGGGCACAGATACGCAGTATTTT
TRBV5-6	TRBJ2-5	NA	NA	CASSLVPQETQYF	TGTGCCAGCAGCTTGGTCCCCCAAGAGACCCAGTACTTC
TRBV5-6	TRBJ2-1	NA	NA	CASSLGEAWSSYNEQFF	TGTGCCAGCAGCTTGGGGGAGGCTTGGAGCTCCTACAATGAGCAGTTCTTC